Reported below is one T cell receptor (beta chain). This clone was found a few times. Its antigen has not been determined. Within one base of it there is no much larger clone, and no base qualities were kept. In total, 630 or so healthy bone marrow donors made up the cohort. At the time of sampling, all cohort members were nominally healthy, though unrecorded immune exposures were likely present. The donor tested CMV seronegative and was one of the 352 seronegative cohort members. A peripheral blood sample was provided by each donor, and peripheral blood mononuclear cells were used for TCR beta sequencing. Genomic DNA extraction from the blood cell samples was performed with the Qiagen DNeasy Blood Extraction Kit. The data derive from a study of cytomegalovirus exposure and HLA in healthy donors (dated by TCRdb to the late 2010s). A note on the overall study: In an earlier analysis of some 550 of the donors, about 270 Gb of sequence data and some 100 million unique TCR beta sequences from about 179 million T cells were reported. Around 300 gigabases of sequencing data and some 85 million unique TCR sequences were included in an early release covering over 600 HLA-typed donors. Of the roughly 400 genotyped donors, around 81% fell in the genetic ancestry cluster associated with self-reported Caucasian donors. The study aimed to test whether cataloging public T cell receptors could reveal signatures of past pathogen exposure. Using immunosequencing, the study profiled T cell repertoires from 666 subjects and related those repertoires to cytomegalovirus serostatus. Besides the first cohort of 500 to 700 subjects, a separate validation cohort made up of about 120 different subjects was used. High-throughput TCR immunosequencing, statistical association of individual TCRs with disease status, and machine learning were combined to predict cytomegalovirus infection status. A later analysis re-examined previously published TCR beta repertoires from 500 to 700 donors and added high-resolution HLA genotyping to investigate patterns of TCR occurrence. Rather than using new phenotypic data, the later analysis identified candidate immune exposures from TCR beta sequences and from how often those sequences occurred across donors. To decide whether each TCR beta V gene segment behaved as functional or pseudogenic, an earlier analysis of nearly 600 of the donors relied on high-throughput TCR beta sequencing. Alongside the repertoire data, information on donor age, sex, ethnicity and CMV serostatus was compiled. In a later genetic analysis, genome-wide SNP genotypes for about three fifths of the roughly 670 donors were used, and that subset was treated as a discovery cohort. All discovery cohort repertoires had been generated on a single sequencing platform. Class I and class II HLA loci were covered by the typing at four-digit resolution. Typing coverage varied by locus: roughly 629-640 donors for A, B, C, DRB1 and DQB1; roughly 500 for DQA1; approximately 610 for DPA1; about 450 for DPB1. Four to six DR-DQ haplotypes were handled as single units for association and clustering, since linkage in the cohort was strong. Among around 400 genotyped donors of the cohort, an average of roughly 230,000 unique TCR beta nucleotide sequences was sequenced per donor, of which roughly 17% were non-productive. What the study reported, not specific to this receptor: Because HLA typing was unavailable for some donors at each locus, only the typed subset was used in association tests. The authors suggested that the approach could potentially be extended to other disease states and immunological phenotypes. A later genetic analysis associated a missense DCLRE1C variant with V-gene and J-gene trimming of TCR beta chains, and an independent cohort replicated the association. Three of the identified cytomegalovirus-associated TCR beta chains were confirmed in vitro to be specific for cytomegalovirus antigens. A later analysis reported that several top co-occurrence clusters appeared linked to parvovirus B19, influenza, CMV and Epstein-Barr virus. A cluster of highly shared sequence variants was judged likely to represent a technical artifact of the sequencing pipeline. Over 15 rarely observed V segments, including chromosome 9 orphons, were excluded from the earlier analysis of approximately 500 of the donors because counts were too low. A later analysis found that TCR association rates varied across HLA loci, with DRB1 alleles showing the most associated TCRs and HLA-C alleles the fewest. At a false discovery rate of 0.05, a later analysis linked under 20,000 TCR beta sequences to specific HLA alleles. In the study, 150 to 200 TCR beta chains were listed as associated with cytomegalovirus. The classifier was reported to diagnose cytomegalovirus status with high specificity and sensitivity in both the original cohort and the validation cohort. The only immune exposure information available for the cohort was CMV serostatus. Most CMV-associated TCR beta chains appeared to be HLA-restricted in a later analysis, and the HLA associations seemed to be driven largely by CMV exposure. The 87-base-pair reads could not distinguish some IMGT-functional V segments, including TRBV6-2 and TRBV6-3, so those segments were excluded. A later genetic analysis reported fewer N-insertions in productive TCRs among donors in an Asian-associated ancestry cluster than the roughly 690-donor mean. A further reported finding was that TCR beta sequences accurately predicted the HLA-A and HLA-B alleles for most subjects in the first cohort. A later analysis found that HLA-associated TCR beta chains were more clonally expanded and had lower generation probabilities than equally common non-associated chains. Linkage disequilibrium might explain the correlated functional status among segregating V segments, but an unknown experimental factor could not be ruled out. Most TCR sequences were seen in very few donors, while some public TCRs were found in many individuals. Only TCR beta chains were sequenced in this cohort, and the absence of alpha or paired-chain data limited detectable features. In an earlier analysis of more than 500 of the donors, most TCR beta V segments appeared in productive rearrangements about 87% or about 30% of the time, broadly matching IMGT annotations. Strong co-occurrence of HLA alleles, especially DR and DQ, made assigning TCR associations to individual alleles difficult. The presence/absence analyses assumed that sequencing depth was roughly uniform across donors, and that assumption may not be true.

Including cysteine and phenylalanine, the CDR3 has 16 amino acids. Left in the record is the CDR3 DNA by itself, 48 bases read in frame from the first base. Trimming removed 4 bases from V and 4 bases from J; the gene matches leave 4 bases unexplained. CDR1 and CDR2 (SGHRS, YFSETQ) derive from the germline V gene. Receptor amplification or capture employed the immunoSEQ multiplex PCR assay. A mixture of 60 forward primers for TCR Vbeta segments and 13 reverse primers for TCR Jbeta segments was used in the multiplex PCR. Amplification of the CDR3 region of rearranged TCR beta genes was performed with a multiplex PCR assay on genomic DNA. Amplified TCR beta libraries were sequenced as 87-base-pair reads on the Illumina HiSeq System. Per the authors' processing: Across the 640 or so repertoires, a later analysis counted approximately 83 million unique TCR beta chains, roughly 11 million of which were shared by at least two donors. Raw reads were error-corrected and collapsed into unique sequences with a nearest-neighbor algorithm that merged closely related sequences to remove PCR and sequencing errors. Alignment of CDR3 sequences to IMGT reference sequences was used to assign V, D and J gene segments. For a sequence to be retained, at least a six-nucleotide match to both a V gene segment and a J gene segment was required. Rearrangements were called productive when the CDR3 lacked stop codons and stayed in frame with V and J; all others were non-productive. CDR3 was defined according to IMGT convention as the region running from the second conserved V-encoded cysteine to the conserved J-encoded phenylalanine. The earlier analysis of about 530 of the donors excluded any sequence lacking an unambiguous match to a single V gene segment. In an earlier analysis of a few hundred of the donors, V segments were called functional above 56.7% productive rearrangements and were called segregating when the between-donor standard deviation exceeded 5%. To diagnose cytomegalovirus status from the catalog of TCR beta chain sequences, a statistical classification framework was built. In a later analysis, V and J genes were assigned by comparing TCR nucleotide sequences against IMGT/GENE-DB human TR gene sequences. In a later analysis, CDR3 sequences and most-parsimonious VDJ recombination scenarios were assigned using the TCRdist pipeline. In a later analysis, each TCR beta chain was defined by its CDR3 amino acid sequence together with its V-gene family, and reads lacking a unique V-gene family were excluded. To address suspected cross-contamination and a sequencing artifact, a later analysis removed approximately 600 highly shared, low-generation-probability nucleotide sequences. In a later analysis, a clonal expansion index was calculated for each public chain from normalized within-repertoire ranks of inferred template counts. A later analysis computed generation probabilities with a VDJ recombination model fitted to out-of-frame rearrangements, and checked the results against IGoR. In a later analysis, hypergeometric tests were used to score TCR-TCR, TCR-HLA and TCR-CMV co-occurrence, with a repertoire-size bias correction applied to TCR pairs. In a later analysis, false discovery rates were estimated by permuting HLA or CMV assignments 20 times. A later analysis grouped co-occurring TCRs with DBSCAN, adding TCRdist sequence similarity when clustering within HLA-allele-positive subsets. For co-occurrence clustering, repertoires with fewer than 30,000 or more than 120,000 public chains were excluded, along with roughly 5 repertoires with anomalous nucleotide sharing. This is the immuneACCESS table as TCRdb keeps it, with only in-frame sequences that have V and J called. A part of the clones is gone; compared with another copy, unresolved V genes explain less than half, and the rest is unexplained. For V, J and clone size, that table is used; D and trimming come from the DNA. This sample is represented by more than 100,000 clones; around 79% of them were singletons. Around 4.2% of the sample rests with the top ten.

This TCR came from a woman in her forties in good health and CMV-seronegative. The sample consisted of PBMCs. Rearrangement joined TRBV5-1 to TRBJ2-2; TRBD2 aligns with 13 central bases. The sequenced DNA: TGCGCCAGCAGCGGGGGACTAGCGGGGATCACCGGGGAGCTGTTTTTT. It translates as CASSGGLAGITGELFF.